The 19 T cell receptor beta chains in this list originate from one sample, sequenced in a study of T-cell reconstitution after alpha-beta-depleted transplantation in children. Unique molecular identifiers were built into the TCRbeta library. TCRdb reprocessed the PCR reads with MiXCR, giving one entry per CDR3 protein. There are some 70,000 distinct CDR3 sequences in the sample; about 7% occur only once, and 2% to 3% lies in the top ten. This specimen was PBMCs from the stem cell graft donor, taken from the stem cell graft. The receptors derive from a human donor who donated a stem cell graft to a child with acute lymphoblastic leukemia.

This clonotype was found many times. CDR3 loop: CASSTDRVYNEQFF. DNA of the CDR3: TGCGCCAGCAGCACCGACAGGGTCTACAATGAGCAGTTCTTC. This sequence joins TRBV5-1 and TRBJ2-1, with 7 bases identical to TRBD1. This CDR3 contains 14 residues. Germline lookup yields CDR1 SGHRS and CDR2 YFSETQ. V lost 4 bases and J lost 3; bases outside the gene matches: 4.

This clonotype was counted many times. V and J are TRBV29-1 and TRBJ1-1; D is ambiguous. Germline CDR1 is SQVTM and CDR2 is ANQGSEA. Trimming pared 4 bases from V and 1 base from J, leaving 7 bases between. This CDR3 contains 12 residues. CDR3 nucleotide sequence: TGCAGCGTTGTCCCCTCGAACACTGAAGCTTTCTTT. Protein sequence: CSVVPSNTEAFF.

Many counts were recorded for this clonotype. The V gene is TRBV12-3 or TRBV12-4, the J gene TRBJ1-2, with a tentative D call TRBD1 (5 bases). The length of the CDR3 is 12 residues. V gave up 1 base and J gave up 6 bases, with 6 bases separating them. The CDR3 DNA sequence: TGTGCCAGCAGTTTAGGACAGCATGGCTACACCTTC. Protein: CASSLGQHGYTF.

The chain recombines TRBV15 with TRBJ2-7; tentatively, D is TRBD1 (6 bases). CDR3 size: 14 residues. V lost 5 bases and J 1 base, leaving 12 bases between the germline ends. Germline loops: CDR1 LNHNV, CDR2 YYDKDF (reference sequence). The CDR3 DNA reads TGTGCCACCAGCCACCCGGACAGATCCTACGAGCAGTACTTC. This gives the protein CATSHPDRSYEQYF.

The chain couples TRBV15 to TRBJ1-2; TRBD1 aligns across 11 bases. Germline CDR1 LNHNV, CDR2 YYDKDF (reference sequence). CDR3 length equals 18 residues. V shed 1 base and J 4 bases; nucleotides not matched to a gene: 11. CDR3 protein: CATSRGMGQGEFSYGYTF. The CDR3 DNA reads as TGTGCCACCAGCAGAGGAATGGGACAGGGGGAGTTCAGCTATGGCTACACCTTC.

At least ten counts were recorded for this clonotype. The rearrangement links TRBV29-1 to TRBJ2-1, with D possibly matching TRBD1 (6 bases). The CDR3 spans 16 residues. Germline values: CDR1 SQVTM, CDR2 ANQGSEA. Between the trimmed V and J ends, which lost 3 bases and 5 bases, there was a span of 20 bases. The CDR3 is CSVETGPSSPNNEQFF. The CDR3 bases are TGCAGCGTTGAGACAGGCCCTTCCTCCCCCAACAATGAGCAGTTCTTC.

This clonotype appeared many times. The rearrangement joins TRBV4-1 to TRBJ1-3; D is possibly TRBD1 (6 bases). With 2 bases removed from V and 5 bases from J, the gap between germline ends came to 16 bases. This CDR3 region has 16 residues. Germline V gene data show CDR1 as MGHRA and CDR2 as YSYEKL. CDR3 region: CASSQPGRDTRNTIYF. CDR3 sequence (DNA): TGCGCCAGCAGCCAACCAGGAAGGGACACCAGAAACACCATATATTTT.

This clonotype was counted many times. The genes are TRBV18 and TRBJ1-4; possibly TRBD1 for D (5 bases). Trimming stripped 5 bases from V and 8 bases from J, with 15 bases between. CDR3 length: 14 amino acids. Germline V gene sequence: CDR1 KGHSH, CDR2 LQKENI. The CDR3 is CASSTATEGEKLFF. In DNA, the CDR3 is TGTGCCAGCTCAACAGCTACCGAGGGGGAAAAACTGTTTTTT.

This clonotype was observed many times. The chain is built from TRBV5-1 and TRBJ1-1; D is undetermined. CDR1 is SGHRS and CDR2 is YFSETQ in the germline V gene. The CDR3 has 13 amino acids. V shed 0 bases and J shed 0 bases, with 3 bases lying between them. CDR3 nucleotides: TGCGCCAGCAGCTTGGGACTGAACACTGAAGCTTTCTTT. This codes for CASSLGLNTEAFF. Full variable domain (remainder filled in from reference TRBV5-1 and TRBJ1-1): KAGVTQTPRYLIKTRGQQVTLSCSPISGHRSVSWYQQTPGQGLQFLFEYFSETQRNKGNFPGRFSGRQFSNSRSEMNVSTLELGDSALYLCASSLGLNTEAFFGQGTRLTVV.

This clonotype was counted ten times or more. V gene TRBV5-1 combines with J gene TRBJ1-1; no clear D. V dropped 3 bases and J dropped 1 base, with 13 bases sitting between them. Germline-derived CDR1 and CDR2 are SGHRS and YFSETQ. This CDR3 contains 15 residues. The CDR3 DNA follows: TGCGCCAGCAGCTCCACGGGGTGGGCGAACACTGAAGCTTTCTTT. This sequence encodes CASSSTGWANTEAFF.

The CDR3 DNA reads as TGTGCCACTAGGACTAGCGGGGGGTCGGGCTCCTACGAGCAGTACTTC. Translated, it gives CATRTSGGSGSYEQYF. The chain recombines TRBV10-3 with TRBJ2-7; TRBD2 aligns across 14 bases. The CDR3 sequence is 16 residues long. CDR1 and CDR2 from the germline V gene are ENHRY and SYGVKD. Unmatched junction bases numbered 8, after V lost 10 bases and J lost 0 bases.

Only a few counts were recorded for this clonotype. The rearrangement links TRBV7-9 to TRBJ2-7; 8 bases are a match to TRBD2. Looked up from germline, CDR1 is SEHNR and CDR2 is FQNEAQ (reference sequence). This CDR3 has 14 amino acids. The V segment lost 5 bases and the J segment 6 bases; nucleotides outside the gene matches: 9. CDR3 loop: CASSPDTGGSEQYF. The CDR3 bases are TGTGCCAGCAGCCCCGACACGGGAGGGAGCGAGCAGTACTTC.

Many counts were recorded for this clonotype. The chain is built from TRBV25-1 and TRBJ2-1, with 8 bases matching TRBD2. V was pared by 2 bases and J by 7 bases, with 10 bases of the junction left unmatched. CDR3 size: 16 residues. From germline, CDR1 is MGHDK and CDR2 SYGVNS. The DNA for the CDR3 is TGTGCCAGCAGTGAAATTGGAGCGGGGGCCAGGAATGAGCAGTTCTTC. Translated: CASSEIGAGARNEQFF.

Ten or more counts support this clonotype. V and J are TRBV7-8 and TRBJ2-5, with TRBD2 matching over 7 bases. This CDR3 spans 13 amino acids. J lost 7 bases, V lost 4 bases, and 6 bases had no gene match. Germline V gene sequence: CDR1 SGHVS, CDR2 FQNEAQ. CDR3 DNA sequence: TGTGCCAGCAGCTACGGCGGGGAGGGGACCCAGTACTTC. Amino acid sequence: CASSYGGEGTQYF.

This clonotype was observed at least ten times. The rearrangement links TRBV5-1 to TRBJ2-7, with TRBD1 matching 9 bases. The CDR3 spans 13 residues. V was clipped by 5 bases and J by 3 bases; unmatched bases: 3. CDR1 SGHRS and CDR2 YFSETQ come from the germline V gene. The CDR3 protein is CASSAGQGYEQYF. For the CDR3, the DNA is TGCGCCAGCAGTGCGGGACAGGGCTACGAGCAGTACTTC. Full variable domain (outside the CDR3, taken from reference TRBV5-1 and TRBJ2-7): KAGVTQTPRYLIKTRGQQVTLSCSPISGHRSVSWYQQTPGQGLQFLFEYFSETQRNKGNFPGRFSGRQFSNSRSEMNVSTLELGDSALYLCASSAGQGYEQYFGPGTRLTVT.

This clonotype was recorded many times. The rearrangement uses TRBV9 and TRBJ1-1; D is ambiguous. V lost 4 bases, J lost 3 bases, and 13 bases lay in between. Germline-derived CDR1 and CDR2 are SGDLS and YYNGEE. This CDR3 is 14 amino acids long. The CDR3 spells CASSPPQAHTEAFF. In nucleotides, the CDR3 is TGTGCCAGCAGCCCCCCTCAGGCCCACACTGAAGCTTTCTTT.

The J gene is TRBJ2-1, the V gene TRBV5-1; no definite D call. Trimming removed 4 bases at V and 0 bases at J, with 8 bases between. Germline loops: CDR1 SGHRS, CDR2 YFSETQ. This CDR3 comprises 14 residues. The CDR3 nucleotides read TGCGCCAGCAGCCTTTGGGGCTCCTACAATGAGCAGTTCTTC. It yields the protein CASSLWGSYNEQFF.

This clonotype was counted at least ten times. The V and J genes are TRBV5-1 and TRBJ2-2, with D possibly being TRBD2 (6 bases). Germline assignment: CDR1 SGHRS and CDR2 YFSETQ. The CDR3 covers 15 residues. Trimming stripped 4 bases from V and 3 bases from J, with 13 bases between. The CDR3 sequence is CASSPGLNDTGELFF. The CDR3, as DNA: TGCGCCAGCAGCCCGGGACTGAATGACACCGGGGAGCTGTTTTTT.

This clonotype appeared many times. This sequence joins TRBV29-1 and TRBJ2-7; D is unclear. The V end lost 2 bases, the J end lost 5 bases, and 10 bases lay between the germline ends. The CDR3 contains 12 residues. The germline CDR1 and CDR2 sequences are SQVTM and ANQGSEA. The CDR3 DNA reads TGCAGCGTTGAAAAGTCCCTAAACGAGCAGTACTTC. It specifies CSVEKSLNEQYF.